The 32 T cell receptor beta chains presented below share a single source sample, sequenced in a study of T cell repertoires in cytomegalovirus infection. TCRdb used MiXCR to reprocess the reads, holding one entry per CDR3 protein. The table has over 300,000 distinct CDR3 sequences, 15% to 20% seen once. Specimen: PBMCs. These receptors all stem from a human donor in good health (CMV status not recorded). Some clones in this sample may be carry-over from other donors' samples.

The sample holds many counts of this clonotype. The chain recombines TRBV28 with TRBJ2-5; D ambiguous. This CDR3 is 13 amino acids long. Germline CDR1 MDHEN, CDR2 SYDVKM. V was cut by 3 bases and J by 5 bases, with 10 bases left in between. The DNA for the CDR3 is TGTGCCAGCAGTTTTAGGTTTATGGAGACCCAGTACTTC. It is translated as CASSFRFMETQYF.

The chain has TRBV6-5 and TRBJ2-5; 13 nucleotides agree with TRBD2. V shed 6 bases and J 5 bases; nucleotides not matched to a gene: 6. The CDR3 contains 15 residues. Looked up from germline, CDR1 is MNHEY and CDR2 is SVGAGI. DNA for the CDR3: TGTGCCAGCAGGACCGGGACTAGCGGGGCGGAGACCCAGTACTTC. It yields the protein CASRTGTSGAETQYF.

The chain is built from TRBV20-1 and TRBJ1-5; 7 bases line up with TRBD1. With V trimmed by 6 bases and J by 4 bases, 12 bases remained unmatched. Per the germline V gene, CDR1 is DFQATT and CDR2 is SNEGSKA (reference sequence). CDR3 size: 15 residues. The CDR3: CSALTGVGTNQPQHF. The CDR3 coding sequence is TGCAGTGCCTTAACAGGGGTAGGAACAAATCAGCCCCAGCATTTT.

The gene calls are TRBV20-1 and TRBJ1-1; the match to TRBD1 covers 8 bases. The CDR3 loop spans 16 amino acids. CDR1 and CDR2 (germline): DFQATT, SNEGSKA (reference sequence). The V and J ends lost 1 base and 3 bases, in that order; junction bases with no gene match: 10. In DNA, the CDR3 is TGCAGTGCTAGAGGGCAGCAGGGGGCGGGAGACACTGAAGCTTTCTTT. This sequence encodes CSARGQQGAGDTEAFF.

This clonotype was observed a handful of times. V usage is TRBV18 and J usage is TRBJ1-6; D remains unclear. The CDR3 is 14 amino acids. Trimming pared 2 bases from V and 9 bases from J, leaving 11 bases between. Germline CDR1 KGHSH, CDR2 LQKENI. CDR3 loop: CASSPDSGLSPLHF. The CDR3 DNA follows: TGTGCCAGCTCACCAGACTCAGGCCTTTCACCCCTCCACTTT.

The chain is built from TRBV6-1 and TRBJ2-3, with 7 bases identical to TRBD1. The CDR3 contains 15 residues. From germline, CDR1 is MNHNS and CDR2 SASEGT. The ends lost 6 bases at V and 1 base at J; junction bases unmatched: 7. The CDR3 DNA reads as TGTGCCAGCAGCTCACAGGGGTTAGGCACAGATACGCAGTATTTT. It yields the protein CASSSQGLGTDTQYF.

This clonotype has ten or more counts. The rearrangement joins TRBV28 to TRBJ1-4, with a possible D match to TRBD1 (6 bases). The CDR3 length is 14 residues. Germline CDR1 is MDHEN and CDR2 is SYDVKM. The V end was cut by 6 bases, the J end by 4 bases, with 12 bases between. The CDR3 reads CASSPGTHNEKLFF. The CDR3 coding sequence is TGTGCCAGCAGCCCCGGGACACATAATGAAAAACTGTTTTTT.

This clonotype has at least ten counts. The genes are TRBV7-2 and TRBJ1-1; 8 nucleotides align to TRBD1. Trimming took 6 bases from V and 2 from J; bases not matched to a gene: 11. CDR3 length equals 16 residues. Germline CDR1 reads SGHTA; CDR2 reads FQGNSA. CDR3 DNA: TGTGCCAGCAGGTTCAGGACAGGGACTTTAAACACTGAAGCTTTCTTT. The encoded protein is CASRFRTGTLNTEAFF.

In its sample, this clonotype was seen a few times. This chain joins TRBV12-5 and TRBJ2-1; D is undetermined. V lost 2 bases to trimming and J lost 12 bases, with 8 bases between them. The CDR3 has 11 amino acids. Germline V gives CDR1 LGHNT, CDR2 FRNRAP. The CDR3 reads CASGLMVPQFF. CDR3 bases: TGTGCTAGTGGTTTGATGGTTCCGCAGTTCTTC.

This clonotype was found many times. The J gene is TRBJ2-3, the V gene TRBV28; 7 bases align to TRBD1. The V segment lost 5 bases and the J segment 6 bases; nucleotides outside the gene matches: 8. Germline V CDR1 and CDR2: MDHEN, SYDVKM. CDR3 length equals 14 residues. In DNA, the CDR3 is TGTGCCAGCAGTCGACCGGGACAGCCTGATACGCAGTATTTT. It codes for CASSRPGQPDTQYF.

V usage is TRBV12-3 or TRBV12-4 and J usage is TRBJ2-7, with 10 positions matching TRBD1. This CDR3 has 19 amino acids. The V segment lost 5 bases and the J segment 4 bases; nucleotides outside the gene matches: 20. CDR3: CASSPPLGGRDRGVYEQYF. The CDR3 nucleotides are TGTGCCAGCAGTCCGCCTCTTGGAGGGCGGGACAGGGGAGTGTACGAGCAGTACTTC.

This clonotype appeared a few times. This rearrangement joins TRBV2 to TRBJ1-1; 10 bases map to TRBD1. The germline gives CDR1 SNHLY, CDR2 FYNNEI. V was clipped by 6 bases and J by 0 bases; unmatched bases: 4. This CDR3 has 15 residues. CDR3 coding DNA: TGTGCCAGCAGACCGGGACAGGGGCTGAACACTGAAGCTTTCTTT. It encodes CASRPGQGLNTEAFF.

This clonotype was counted only a few times. V gene TRBV4-2 combines with J gene TRBJ2-7, with D possibly being TRBD1 or TRBD2 (6 bases each). This CDR3 spans 18 amino acids. Germline V gives CDR1 LGHNA, CDR2 YNFKEQ. V shed 0 bases and J shed 4 bases, with 22 bases lying between them. CDR3 sequence (DNA): TGTGCCAGCAGCCAAGATAGAGGTCGGTGGGGGGCGAGGTACGAGCAGTACTTC. As protein: CASSQDRGRWGARYEQYF.

The chain uses TRBV9 and TRBJ1-5; no reliable D call. CDR1 and CDR2 from the germline V gene are SGDLS and YYNGEE. The CDR3 consists of 15 residues. V lost 1 base and J lost 0, with 8 bases in between. CDR3 protein: CASSVNSNSNQPQHF. DNA for the CDR3: TGTGCCAGCAGCGTAAACAGTAATAGCAATCAGCCCCAGCATTTT.

This clonotype appeared a few times. V and J are TRBV20-1 and TRBJ1-6, with 7 positions matching TRBD1. This CDR3 spans 13 amino acids. With V trimmed by 8 bases and J by 7 bases, 8 bases remained unmatched. CDR1 and CDR2 from the germline V gene are DFQATT and SNEGSKA (reference sequence). CDR3 amino acids: CSLRQGKNSPLHF. The CDR3 DNA sequence: TGCAGTCTCCGACAGGGTAAAAATTCACCCCTCCACTTT.

This clonotype showed up just a few times. The V and J genes are TRBV6-2 or TRBV6-3 and TRBJ2-7, with D possibly being TRBD2 (5 bases). The CDR3 is made up of 15 amino acids. The V gene's germline CDR1 is MNHEY and CDR2 SVGEGT. V dropped 0 bases and J dropped 5 bases, with 14 bases sitting between them. The CDR3 region is CASSYSSSSTHEQYF. CDR3 nucleotide sequence: TGTGCCAGCAGTTACTCGTCGTCTAGCACTCACGAGCAGTACTTC.

The rearrangement joins TRBV5-6 to TRBJ1-1; D is unclear. This CDR3 region has 16 residues. Trimming left V 6 bases short and J 4 bases short, with 22 bases between. Germline V gene sequence: CDR1 SGHDT, CDR2 YYEEEE. The CDR3 DNA is TGTGCCAGCAATAGAAAGGGTACGGGCCGGGGCACTGAAGCTTTCTTT. The encoded protein is CASNRKGTGRGTEAFF.

The table lists this clonotype with a few counts. V is TRBV7-3 and J is TRBJ1-2; no clear D. V lost 1 base and J 3 bases, leaving 12 bases between the germline ends. The CDR3 spans 15 residues. Germline CDR1 reads SGHTA; CDR2 reads FQGTGA. CDR3: CASSLNGRPDYGYTF. DNA of the CDR3: TGTGCCAGCAGCTTAAACGGCAGGCCTGACTATGGCTACACCTTC.

CDR3 loop: CASSLAGTSGGNEQFF. CDR3 DNA sequence: TGTGCCAGCAGCTTGGCCGGGACTAGCGGGGGCAATGAGCAGTTCTTC. The V gene is TRBV5-4, the J gene TRBJ2-1, with TRBD2 identical over 14 bases. V shed 0 bases, J shed 6 bases, and the junction held 2 bases outside the gene matches. Germline CDR1 is SGHNT and CDR2 is YYREEE (reference sequence). This CDR3 has 16 residues.

This clonotype showed up many times. The V and J genes are TRBV7-2 and TRBJ1-6; D is perhaps TRBD1 (5 bases). V was shortened by 4 bases and J by 6 bases, with 16 bases between the two germline ends. The CDR3 has 16 amino acids. CDR1 is SGHTA and CDR2 is FQGNSA in the germline V gene. The CDR3 reads CASSSPPAGSNSPLHF. Here the CDR3 DNA reads TGTGCCAGCAGCTCCCCCCCGGCAGGGAGTAATTCACCCCTCCACTTT.

This clonotype was recorded many times. The V gene is TRBV12-3 or TRBV12-4, the J gene TRBJ1-1; unclear D gene. With 6 bases removed from V and 3 bases from J, the gap between germline ends came to 17 bases. The CDR3 is 15 residues long. In DNA, the CDR3 is TGTGCCAGCAGCCCCAGGCAGAGTGGGGACACTGAAGCTTTCTTT. Protein sequence: CASSPRQSGDTEAFF.

This chain uses TRBV28 with TRBJ1-2; 9 bases map to TRBD1. The CDR3 covers 15 residues. V lost 6 bases and J lost 6; bases outside the gene matches: 11. The germline CDR1 and CDR2 sequences are MDHEN and SYDVKM. Here the CDR3 reads CASSPPGQGVHGYTF. The CDR3 region has the DNA TGTGCCAGCAGCCCTCCGGGACAGGGTGTCCATGGCTACACCTTC.

In DNA, the CDR3 is TGCGCCAGCATCTACCCCCGGCGCCCCAGGTACGAGCAGTACTTC. This codes for CASIYPRRPRYEQYF. The chain has TRBV10-1 and TRBJ2-7; no clear D gene. CDR3 length equals 15 residues. Germline-derived CDR1 and CDR2 are WNHNN and SYGVQD (reference sequence). V lost 7 bases to trimming and J lost 4 bases, with 20 bases between them.

This chain connects TRBV20-1 to TRBJ2-1; D is tentatively TRBD1 or TRBD2 (6 bases each). The length of the CDR3 is 17 residues. V was trimmed by 3 bases and J by 0 bases, leaving 18 bases between them. The germline V gene has CDR1 DFQATT and CDR2 SNEGSKA (reference sequence). CDR3 sequence reads: CSASRTGGAGSYNEQFF. The CDR3 region has the DNA TGCAGTGCTAGTCGGACCGGGGGCGCGGGCTCCTACAATGAGCAGTTCTTC.

The count of this clonotype is one. A much larger clone is a single base away; this may be a read error. The V call is TRBV6-2 or TRBV6-3, the J call TRBJ2-5; tentative D call: TRBD1 (6 bases). V gave up 4 bases and J gave up 0 bases, with 12 bases separating them. The length of the CDR3 is 15 residues. Germline V gene sequence: CDR1 MNHEY, CDR2 SVGEGT. The CDR3 region has the DNA TGTGCCAGCAGTTTCCCGGGACACGACCAAGAGACCCAGTACTTC. Translating gives CASSFPGHDQETQYF.

This clonotype turned up a few times. V and J are TRBV5-4 and TRBJ2-1, with D perhaps TRBD1 (5 bases). Trimming left V 0 bases short and J 0 bases short, with 7 bases between. The CDR3 contains 15 residues. The germline CDR1 and CDR2 sequences are SGHNT and YYREEE (reference sequence). The chain's CDR3 is CASSLERGSYNEQFF. CDR3 coding DNA: TGTGCCAGCAGCTTGGAAAGGGGCTCCTACAATGAGCAGTTCTTC.

This clonotype was picked up a small number of times. This sequence joins TRBV24-1 and TRBJ1-2; a weak D match, TRBD1 (6 bases). V was trimmed by 4 bases and J by 6 bases, leaving 11 bases between them. The CDR3 consists of 13 residues. CDR1 is KGHDR, CDR2 SFDVKD, per germline. The CDR3 DNA sequence: TGTGCCACCAGTGACCGGGACACCGATGGCTACACCTTC. Translation gives CATSDRDTDGYTF.

This clonotype was observed many times. The gene calls are TRBV7-6 and TRBJ2-1; D uncertain. The CDR3 has 12 residues. CDR1 SGHVS and CDR2 FNYEAQ come from the germline V gene. Trimming left V 4 bases short and J 5 bases short, with 6 bases between. DNA for the CDR3: TGTGCCAGCAGCTGGAAGGACAATGAGCAGTTCTTC. It translates to CASSWKDNEQFF. The whole variable domain, remainder taken from reference TRBV7-6 and TRBJ2-1, is GAGVSQSPRYKVTKRGQDVALRCDPISGHVSLYWYRQALGQGPEFLTYFNYEAQQDKSGLPNDRFSAERPEGSISTLTIQRTEQRDSAMYRCASSWKDNEQFFGPGTRLTVL.

This clonotype was seen ten or more times. The chain joins TRBV7-2 to TRBJ1-3, with D hard to call. CDR1 SGHTA and CDR2 FQGNSA come from the germline V gene. Trimming cost V 2 bases and J 8 bases, with 13 bases left between them. This CDR3 is 14 amino acids long. This CDR3 reads CASSLSPMPDTIYF. Written as DNA, the CDR3 is TGTGCCAGCAGCTTATCCCCTATGCCGGACACCATATATTTT.

This clonotype has at least ten counts. The chain recombines TRBV27 with TRBJ2-3; 8 positions match TRBD1. CDR1 MNHEY and CDR2 SMNVEV come from the germline V gene (reference sequence). The CDR3 extends over 14 amino acids. Trimming cost V 7 bases and J 2 bases; bases outside gene matches: 5. The CDR3 here is CASTMTGDTDTQYF. The CDR3 nucleotides are TGTGCCAGCACCATGACAGGGGACACAGATACGCAGTATTTT.

This clonotype has ten or more counts. V gene TRBV7-2 combines with J gene TRBJ1-1; no clear D. Germline CDR1 and CDR2: SGHTA and FQGNSA. The CDR3 covers 14 residues. Deletions cut 5 bases from V and 1 base from J, with 11 bases between. The CDR3 loop is CASSPSPANTEAFF. The DNA of the CDR3 is TGTGCCAGCAGCCCGAGCCCTGCGAACACTGAAGCTTTCTTT. The entire variable domain, with the rest obtained from reference TRBV7-2 and TRBJ1-1, is as follows: GAGVSQSPSNKVTEKGKDVELRCDPISGHTALYWYRQSLGQGLEFLIYFQGNSAPDKSGLPSDRFSAERTGGSVSTLTIQRTQQEDSAVYLCASSPSPANTEAFFGQGTRLTVV.

This clonotype has a handful of counts. CDR3: CASSESGIRRYF. The CDR3 DNA reads TGTGCCAGCAGTGAGTCGGGGATCAGGAGGTATTTT. The chain uses TRBV25-1 and TRBJ2-3, with D tentatively TRBD2 (5 bases). The V end lost 3 bases, the J end lost 14 bases, and 15 bases lay between the germline ends. The CDR3 covers 12 residues. The germline CDR1 and CDR2 sequences are MGHDK and SYGVNS.